This T cell receptor beta chain stems from a study of blood T cell repertoires in COVID-19. Original processing notes: Quantification of nucleated cells was approximated via reference gene primer amplification. TCRdb's copy holds only in-frame clones and misses some; the assay was immunoSEQ multiplex PCR. V and J calls and clone size are copied from that table; D and trimming were computed from the DNA. Seen here are some 360,000 clones, about nine tenths observed once, and the top ten hold just under 4%. CDR1 LNHDA and CDR2 SQIVND come from the germline V gene (reference sequence). Trimming removed 0 bases at V and 2 bases at J, with 11 bases between. CDR3 length: 15 amino acids.

The receptor was isolated from a woman aged 60-75 years with COVID-19, enrolled during active disease. The chain combines TRBV19 with TRBJ2-7; maybe TRBD2 (6 bases). The sample taken for sequencing was peripheral blood. CDR3 loop: CASSIERRLAYEQYF. CDR3 coding DNA: TGTGCCAGTAGTATAGAAAGGAGACTAGCCTACGAGCAGTACTTC.